Listed below are T cell receptor beta chains from one sample, sequenced in a study of cytomegalovirus exposure and HLA in healthy donors. Method: immunoSEQ multiplex PCR; TCRdb's copy keeps in-frame clones and lacks some. The repertoire holds about 180,000 clones, with around 81% as singletons. The sequenced sample consisted of PBMCs. The receptors were sampled from a woman in her twenties or thirties in good health and CMV-seronegative. Both conserved end residues are part of each CDR3. The order of the fields is CDR3 length, J gene, V gene, D gene, clone size, CDR3 DNA, CDR3 protein. The D gene is left open where the match is weak. Clone size is shown for a subset of rows, as once, few, many or a class of expanded clone.

length: 15
J: TRBJ2-2
V: TRBV28
D: TRBD2
size: NA
DNA: TGTGCCAGCAGTTTCTCAGCGGGAGTAACCGGGGAGCTGTTTTTT
CDR3: CASSFSAGVTGELFF

length: 13
J: TRBJ2-7
V: TRBV5-4
D: NA
size: NA
DNA: TGTGCCAGCAGCTTGGTTGGCACCTACGAGCAGTACTTC
CDR3: CASSLVGTYEQYF

length: 15
J: TRBJ2-7
V: TRBV13
D: TRBD2
size: NA
DNA: TGTGCCAGCAGCCTAACTAGCGGGGGCCCTTACGAGCAGTACTTC
CDR3: CASSLTSGGPYEQYF

length: 18
J: TRBJ1-4
V: TRBV2
D: NA
size: few
DNA: TGTGCCAGCAGAGCCGGGACGGAGGGGTCCCCAACTAATGAAAAACTGTTTTTT
CDR3: CASRAGTEGSPTNEKLFF

length: 16
J: TRBJ2-1
V: TRBV7-2
D: TRBD2
size: NA
DNA: TGTGCCAGCAGCTTAGCATTGCGGGGGGTATACAATGAGCAGTTCTTC
CDR3: CASSLALRGVYNEQFF

length: 14
J: TRBJ1-2
V: TRBV9
D: NA
size: NA
DNA: TGTGCCAGCAGCGTAGGACAGACTAACTATGGCTACACCTTC
CDR3: CASSVGQTNYGYTF

length: 20
J: TRBJ2-2
V: TRBV4-3
D: TRBD2
size: once
DNA: TGCGCCAGCAGCCAAGAAGTTTTTAGGGGACTAGCGGGCGAGACCGGGGAGCTGTTTTTT
CDR3: CASSQEVFRGLAGETGELFF

length: 16
J: TRBJ2-3
V: TRBV14
D: NA
size: NA
DNA: TGTGCCAGCAGCCAAGATGTGGGGCGCATCACAGATACGCAGTATTTT
CDR3: CASSQDVGRITDTQYF

length: 18
J: TRBJ2-1
V: TRBV7-2
D: TRBD2
size: NA
DNA: TGTGCCAGCAGCTTAAGGACTAGCGGGGGCTATACCTACAATGAGCAGTTCTTC
CDR3: CASSLRTSGGYTYNEQFF

length: 15
J: TRBJ2-1
V: TRBV9
D: TRBD2
size: NA
DNA: TGTGCCAGCAGCGTAAGCGGGAGAGGCAACAATGAGCAGTTCTTC
CDR3: CASSVSGRGNNEQFF

length: 14
J: TRBJ1-2
V: TRBV28
D: TRBD1
size: NA
DNA: TGTGCCAGCAGTATCCGACAGGGTGCCTATGGCTACACCTTC
CDR3: CASSIRQGAYGYTF